This T cell receptor (beta chain) stems from a study of early stage breast cancer tumors. Study details: Samples were sequenced at approximately 10-fold average coverage.

The CDR3 sequence is 13 residues long. V lost 10 bases to trimming and J lost 2 bases, with 13 bases between them. CDR1 and CDR2 (germline): SNHLY, FYNNEI. The method was immunoSEQ multiplex PCR; TCRdb's version includes in-frame clones alone and lacks a portion of them. The sample shows 10,000 to 11,000 clones, over 70% of them seen only once. This rearrangement joins TRBV2 to TRBJ2-3, with a possible D match to TRBD1 (6 bases). This TCR was sampled from a person aged 65 to 79 with breast cancer. The sequenced sample consisted of breast tumor tissue. DNA for the CDR3: TGTGCCATCCGAAGGGGGACCACAGATACGCAGTATTTT. It codes for CAIRRGTTDTQYF.